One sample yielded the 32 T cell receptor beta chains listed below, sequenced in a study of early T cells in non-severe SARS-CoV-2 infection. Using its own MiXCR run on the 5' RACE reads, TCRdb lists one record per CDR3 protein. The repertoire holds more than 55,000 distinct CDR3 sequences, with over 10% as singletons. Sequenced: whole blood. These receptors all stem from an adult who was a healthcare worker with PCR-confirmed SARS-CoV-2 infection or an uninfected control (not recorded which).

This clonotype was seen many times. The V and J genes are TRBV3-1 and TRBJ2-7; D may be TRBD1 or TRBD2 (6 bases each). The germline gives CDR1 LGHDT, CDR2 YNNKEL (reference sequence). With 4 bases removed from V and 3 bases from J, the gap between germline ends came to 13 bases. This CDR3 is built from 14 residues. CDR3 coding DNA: TGTGCCAGCAGCCTGGGGGGCAGGGGCTACGAGCAGTACTTC. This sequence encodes CASSLGGRGYEQYF.

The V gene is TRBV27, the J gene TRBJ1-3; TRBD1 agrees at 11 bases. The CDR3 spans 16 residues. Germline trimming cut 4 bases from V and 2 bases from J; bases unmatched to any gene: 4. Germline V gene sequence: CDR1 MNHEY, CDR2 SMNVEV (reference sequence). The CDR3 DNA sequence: TGTGCCAGCAGTTCCCGGACAGGGGGCACTGGAAACACCATATATTTT. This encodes CASSSRTGGTGNTIYF.

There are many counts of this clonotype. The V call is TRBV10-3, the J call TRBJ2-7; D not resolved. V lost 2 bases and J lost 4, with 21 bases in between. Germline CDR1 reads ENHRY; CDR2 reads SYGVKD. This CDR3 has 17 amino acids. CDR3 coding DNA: TGTGCCATCAGTGAGGCCAATCAGGTCCCCCTCCTATACGAGCAGTACTTC. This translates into CAISEANQVPLLYEQYF.

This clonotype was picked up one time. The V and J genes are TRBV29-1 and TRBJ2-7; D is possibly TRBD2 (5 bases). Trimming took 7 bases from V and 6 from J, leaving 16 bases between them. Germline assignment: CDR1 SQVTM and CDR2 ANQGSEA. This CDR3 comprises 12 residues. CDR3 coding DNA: TGCAGCGCTGATATCGATGGGAGCGAGCAGTACTTC. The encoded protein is CSADIDGSEQYF.

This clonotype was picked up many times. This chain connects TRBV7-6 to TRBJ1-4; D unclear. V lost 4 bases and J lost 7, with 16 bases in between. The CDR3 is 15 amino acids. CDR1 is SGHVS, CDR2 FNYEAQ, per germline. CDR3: CASSSSRPLSEKLFF. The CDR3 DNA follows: TGTGCCAGCAGCTCTAGCAGACCCCTGAGTGAAAAACTGTTTTTT.

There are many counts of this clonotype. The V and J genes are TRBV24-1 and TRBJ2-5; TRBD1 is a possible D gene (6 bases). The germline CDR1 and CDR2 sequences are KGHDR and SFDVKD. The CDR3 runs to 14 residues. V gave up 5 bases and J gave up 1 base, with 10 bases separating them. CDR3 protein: CATSAGDPQETQYF. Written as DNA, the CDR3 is TGTGCCACCAGTGCAGGGGACCCCCAAGAGACCCAGTACTTC.

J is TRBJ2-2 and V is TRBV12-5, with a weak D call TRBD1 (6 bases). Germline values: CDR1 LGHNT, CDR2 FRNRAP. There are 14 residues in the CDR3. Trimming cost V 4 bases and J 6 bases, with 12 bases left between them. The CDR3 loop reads CASGSPGQSGELFF. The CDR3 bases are TGTGCTAGTGGTTCCCCCGGACAGTCCGGGGAGCTGTTTTTT.

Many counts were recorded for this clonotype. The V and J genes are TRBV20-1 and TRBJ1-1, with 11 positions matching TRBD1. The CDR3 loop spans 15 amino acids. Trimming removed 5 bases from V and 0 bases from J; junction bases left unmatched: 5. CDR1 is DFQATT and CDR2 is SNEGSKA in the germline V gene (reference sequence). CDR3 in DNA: TGCAGTGCTTCGGACAGGGGGCGGATGAACACTGAAGCTTTCTTT. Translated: CSASDRGRMNTEAFF.

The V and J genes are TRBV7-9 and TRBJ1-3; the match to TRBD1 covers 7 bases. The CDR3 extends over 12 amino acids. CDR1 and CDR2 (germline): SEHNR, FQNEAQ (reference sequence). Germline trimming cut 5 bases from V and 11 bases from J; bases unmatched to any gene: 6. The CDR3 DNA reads TGTGCCAGCAGCCAAATAGGGACAGCCATATATTTT. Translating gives CASSQIGTAIYF.

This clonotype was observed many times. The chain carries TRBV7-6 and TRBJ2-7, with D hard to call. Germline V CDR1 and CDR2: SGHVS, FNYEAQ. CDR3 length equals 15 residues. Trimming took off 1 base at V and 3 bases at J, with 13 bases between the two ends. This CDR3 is CASSLESEANYEQYF. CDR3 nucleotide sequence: TGTGCCAGCAGCTTAGAGTCAGAAGCGAACTACGAGCAGTACTTC.

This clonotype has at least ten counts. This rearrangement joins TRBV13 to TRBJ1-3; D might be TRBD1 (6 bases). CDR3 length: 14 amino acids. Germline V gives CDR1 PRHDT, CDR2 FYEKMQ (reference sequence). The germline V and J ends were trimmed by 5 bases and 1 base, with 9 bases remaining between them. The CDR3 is CASSPRGSGNTIYF. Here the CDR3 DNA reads TGTGCCAGCAGCCCCAGGGGTTCTGGAAACACCATATATTTT. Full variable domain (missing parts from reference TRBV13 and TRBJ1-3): AAGVIQSPRHLIKEKRETATLKCYPIPRHDTVYWYQQGPGQDPQFLISFYEKMQSDKGSIPDRFSAQQFSDYHSELNMSSLELGDSALYFCASSPRGSGNTIYFGEGSWLTVV.

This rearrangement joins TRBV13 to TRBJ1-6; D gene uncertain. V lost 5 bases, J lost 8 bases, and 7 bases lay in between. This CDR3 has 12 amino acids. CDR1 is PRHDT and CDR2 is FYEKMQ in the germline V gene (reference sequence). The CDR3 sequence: CASSLSHSPLHF. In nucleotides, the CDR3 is TGTGCCAGCAGCCTTTCGCATTCACCCCTCCACTTT.

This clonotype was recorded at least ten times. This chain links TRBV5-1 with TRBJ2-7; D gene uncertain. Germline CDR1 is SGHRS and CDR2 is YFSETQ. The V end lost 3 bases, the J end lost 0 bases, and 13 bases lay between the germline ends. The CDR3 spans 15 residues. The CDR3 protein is CASSSPFESSYEQYF. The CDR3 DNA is TGCGCCAGCAGCTCGCCCTTTGAGAGCTCCTACGAGCAGTACTTC.

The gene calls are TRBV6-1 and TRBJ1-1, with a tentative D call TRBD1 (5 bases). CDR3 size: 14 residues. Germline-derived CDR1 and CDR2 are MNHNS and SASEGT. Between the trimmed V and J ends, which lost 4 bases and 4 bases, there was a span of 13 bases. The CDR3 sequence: CASSVPGPGTEAFF. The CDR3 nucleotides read TGTGCCAGCAGTGTACCGGGACCCGGCACTGAAGCTTTCTTT.

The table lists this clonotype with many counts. The CDR3 loop reads CASSLGTGYGDSPLHF. The CDR3 DNA sequence: TGTGCCAGCAGCTTAGGGACAGGGTATGGGGATTCACCCCTCCACTTT. The chain is built from TRBV7-2 and TRBJ1-6; TRBD1 matches at 8 bases. Germline CDR1 SGHTA, CDR2 FQGNSA. V gave up 1 base and J gave up 8 bases; unmatched junction bases: 7. This CDR3 contains 16 residues.

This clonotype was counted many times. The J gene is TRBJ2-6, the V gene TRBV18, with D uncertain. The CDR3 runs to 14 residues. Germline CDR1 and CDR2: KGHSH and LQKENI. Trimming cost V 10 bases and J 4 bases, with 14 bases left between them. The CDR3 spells CATLTVTGANVLTF. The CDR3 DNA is TGTGCCACTCTAACAGTAACCGGGGCCAACGTCCTGACTTTC.

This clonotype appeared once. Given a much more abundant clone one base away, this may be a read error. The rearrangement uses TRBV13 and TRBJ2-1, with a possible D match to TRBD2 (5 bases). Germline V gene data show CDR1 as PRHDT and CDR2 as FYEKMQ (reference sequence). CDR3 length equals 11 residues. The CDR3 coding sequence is TGTACCAGCAGCCTCCGGGAAGAGCAGTTCTTC. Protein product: CTSSLREEQFF.

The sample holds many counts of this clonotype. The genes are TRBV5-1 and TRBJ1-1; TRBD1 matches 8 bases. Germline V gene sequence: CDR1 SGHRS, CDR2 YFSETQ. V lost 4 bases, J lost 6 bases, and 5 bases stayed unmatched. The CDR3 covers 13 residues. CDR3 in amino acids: CASSRDRTSEAFF. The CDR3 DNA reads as TGCGCCAGCAGCCGGGACAGGACTTCTGAAGCTTTCTTT.

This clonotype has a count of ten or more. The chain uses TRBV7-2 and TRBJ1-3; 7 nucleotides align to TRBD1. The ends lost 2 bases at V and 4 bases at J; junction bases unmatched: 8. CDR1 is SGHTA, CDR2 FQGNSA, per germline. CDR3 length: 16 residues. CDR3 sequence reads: CASSLKTGKHGNTIYF. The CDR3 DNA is TGTGCCAGCAGCTTAAAGACAGGGAAGCACGGAAACACCATATATTTT.

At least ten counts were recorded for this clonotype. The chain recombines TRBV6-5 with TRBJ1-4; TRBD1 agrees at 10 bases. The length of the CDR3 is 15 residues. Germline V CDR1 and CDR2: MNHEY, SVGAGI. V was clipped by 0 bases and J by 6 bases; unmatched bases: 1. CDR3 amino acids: CASSYSGTGDEKLFF. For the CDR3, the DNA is TGTGCCAGCAGTTACTCCGGGACAGGGGATGAAAAACTGTTTTTT.

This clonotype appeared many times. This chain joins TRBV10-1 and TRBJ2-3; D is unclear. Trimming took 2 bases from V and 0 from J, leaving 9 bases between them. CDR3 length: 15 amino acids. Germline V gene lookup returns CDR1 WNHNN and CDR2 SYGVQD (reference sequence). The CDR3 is CASSERWLSTDTQYF. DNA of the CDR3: TGCGCCAGCAGTGAGAGGTGGCTAAGCACAGATACGCAGTATTTT.

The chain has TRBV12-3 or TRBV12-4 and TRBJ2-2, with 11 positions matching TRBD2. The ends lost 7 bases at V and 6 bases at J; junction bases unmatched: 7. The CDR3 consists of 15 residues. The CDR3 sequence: CASNLVSGGAGELFF. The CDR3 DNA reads TGTGCCAGCAACCTCGTTAGCGGGGGGGCCGGGGAGCTGTTTTTT.

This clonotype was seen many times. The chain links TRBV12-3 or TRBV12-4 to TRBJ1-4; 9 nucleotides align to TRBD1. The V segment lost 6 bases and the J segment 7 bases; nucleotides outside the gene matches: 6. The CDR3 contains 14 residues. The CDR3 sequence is CASRQGQGSEKLFF. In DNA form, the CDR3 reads TGTGCCAGCAGACAAGGACAGGGGAGTGAAAAACTGTTTTTT.

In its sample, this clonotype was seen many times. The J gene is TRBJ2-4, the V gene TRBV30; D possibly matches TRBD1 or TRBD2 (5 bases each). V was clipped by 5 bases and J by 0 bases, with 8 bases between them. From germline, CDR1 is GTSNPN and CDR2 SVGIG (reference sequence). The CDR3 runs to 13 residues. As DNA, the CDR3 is TGTGCCTGGGATGGGGGAGCCAAAAACATTCAGTACTTC. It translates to CAWDGGAKNIQYF.

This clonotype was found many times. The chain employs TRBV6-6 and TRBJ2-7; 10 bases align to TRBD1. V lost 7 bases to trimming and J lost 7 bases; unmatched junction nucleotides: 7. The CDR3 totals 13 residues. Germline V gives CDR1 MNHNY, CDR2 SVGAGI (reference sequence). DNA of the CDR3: TGTGCCAGCACCGACCGGACAGGGGGTGAGCAGTACTTC. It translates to CASTDRTGGEQYF.

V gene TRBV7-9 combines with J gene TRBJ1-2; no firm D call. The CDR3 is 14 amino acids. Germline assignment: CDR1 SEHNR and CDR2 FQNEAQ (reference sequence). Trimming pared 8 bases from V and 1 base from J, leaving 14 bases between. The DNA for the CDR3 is TGTGCCAGCTCACCAGCCCTAATTAACTATGGCTACACCTTC. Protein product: CASSPALINYGYTF.

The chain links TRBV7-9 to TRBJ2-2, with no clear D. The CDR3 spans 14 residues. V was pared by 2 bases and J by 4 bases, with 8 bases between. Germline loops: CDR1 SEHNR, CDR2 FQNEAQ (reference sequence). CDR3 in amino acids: CASSLLGSTGELFF. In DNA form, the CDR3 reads TGTGCCAGCAGCTTATTAGGAAGCACCGGGGAGCTGTTTTTT.

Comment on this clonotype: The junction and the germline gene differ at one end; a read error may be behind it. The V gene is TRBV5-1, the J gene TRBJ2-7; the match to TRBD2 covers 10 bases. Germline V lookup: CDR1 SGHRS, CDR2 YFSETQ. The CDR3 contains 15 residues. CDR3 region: CVSSSGLAGGYEQYF. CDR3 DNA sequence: TGCGTCAGCAGCTCCGGCTTAGCGGGGGGCTACGAGCAGTACTTC.

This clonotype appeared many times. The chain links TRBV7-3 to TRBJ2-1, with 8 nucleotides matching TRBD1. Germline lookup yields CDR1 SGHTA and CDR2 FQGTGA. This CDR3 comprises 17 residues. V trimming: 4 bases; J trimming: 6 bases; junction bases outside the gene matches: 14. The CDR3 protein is CASSSNSGTGRGNEQFF. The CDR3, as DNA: TGTGCCAGCAGCTCAAACTCCGGGACAGGTAGGGGCAATGAGCAGTTCTTC. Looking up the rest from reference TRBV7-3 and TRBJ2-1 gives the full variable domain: GAGVSQTPSNKVTEKGKYVELRCDPISGHTALYWYRQSLGQGPEFLIYFQGTGAADDSGLPNDRFFAVRPEGSVSTLKIQRTERGDSAVYLCASSSNSGTGRGNEQFFGPGTRLTVL.

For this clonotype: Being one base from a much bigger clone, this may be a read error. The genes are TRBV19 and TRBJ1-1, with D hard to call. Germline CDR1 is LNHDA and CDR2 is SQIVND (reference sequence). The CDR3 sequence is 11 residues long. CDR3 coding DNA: TGTGTCAGTAGTCGGAACACTGAAGCTTTCTTT. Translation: CVSSRNTEAFF. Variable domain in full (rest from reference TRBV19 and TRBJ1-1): DGGITQSPKYLFRKEGQNVTLSCEQNLNHDAMYWYRQDPGQGLRLIYYSQIVNDFQKGDIAEGYSVSREKKESFPLTVTSAQKNPTAFYLCVSSRNTEAFFGQGTRLTVV.

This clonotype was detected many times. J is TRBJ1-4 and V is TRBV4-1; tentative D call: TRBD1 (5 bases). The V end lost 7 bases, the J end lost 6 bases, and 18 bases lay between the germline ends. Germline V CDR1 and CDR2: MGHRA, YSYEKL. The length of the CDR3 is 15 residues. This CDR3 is CASTEGTAAYEKLFF. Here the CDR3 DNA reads TGCGCCAGCACCGAGGGGACTGCTGCTTATGAAAAACTGTTTTTT.

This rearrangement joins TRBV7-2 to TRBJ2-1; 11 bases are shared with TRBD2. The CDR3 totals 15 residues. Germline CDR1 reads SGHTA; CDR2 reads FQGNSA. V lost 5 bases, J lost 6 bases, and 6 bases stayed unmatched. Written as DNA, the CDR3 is TGTGCCAGCAGCCCACTAGCGGGGGCGCTCAATGAGCAGTTCTTC. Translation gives CASSPLAGALNEQFF.